This T cell receptor (beta chain) was sequenced for a study of blood T cell repertoires in COVID-19. About the study: Samples representing acute and convalescent COVID-19 were sourced from the United States, Italy and Spain. The analysed material was cDNA or gDNA that came from T cells, B-cell-depleted T cells, or PBMCs.

As originally analysed: By means of reference gene primer amplification, nucleated cell counts were estimated. The assay was immunoSEQ multiplex PCR, and TCRdb's table has in-frame clones only and misses some. V and J calls and clone size are copied from that table; D and trimming were computed from the DNA. The profile covers roughly 190,000 clones, with about 85% appearing a single time and 20% taken by the ten largest. The sample taken for sequencing was peripheral blood. This TCR was recovered from a human donor in a cohort sampled during active COVID-19.

The CDR3: CSVGLDGNQPQHF. CDR3 nucleotide sequence: TGCAGCGTGGGCTTAGACGGGAATCAGCCCCAGCATTTT. V is TRBV29-1 and J is TRBJ1-5, with D hard to call. V lost 6 bases and J 4 bases, leaving 13 bases between the germline ends. Germline V gene lookup returns CDR1 SQVTM and CDR2 ANQGSEA. The CDR3 spans 13 residues.